The entry below describes one TCR beta chain. Its antigen is as yet unknown. This sample's treatment: roughly 11-day PBMC culture with coronavirus spike peptide pools or control peptides (ViraFEST assay). At the Johns Hopkins FTIC core, DNA taken from cultured CD4+ T cells was sequenced by way of the Oncomine TCR Beta short-read assay. A single record per CDR3 protein comes from TCRdb applying MiXCR to the PCR reads. The sample consists of roughly 12,000 distinct CDR3 sequences, roughly half of them appearing once. The sample belongs to a study of vaccination and CD4 T cells after COVID-19. The CDR3 extends over 15 amino acids. The V gene lost 2 bases and the J gene lost 3 bases, with 16 bases spanning the gap. Germline loops: CDR1 GTSNPN, CDR2 SVGIG (reference sequence).

The sequencing input was CD4+ T cells from blood, cultured in vitro. The sequence derives from a human donor who had recovered from COVID-19. The chain has TRBV30 and TRBJ1-1, with TRBD1 as a possible D gene (6 bases). CDR3 DNA sequence: TGTGCCTGGAGTAGCCTGCGCAGGGGTGACACTGAAGCTTTCTTT. Protein: CAWSSLRRGDTEAFF.